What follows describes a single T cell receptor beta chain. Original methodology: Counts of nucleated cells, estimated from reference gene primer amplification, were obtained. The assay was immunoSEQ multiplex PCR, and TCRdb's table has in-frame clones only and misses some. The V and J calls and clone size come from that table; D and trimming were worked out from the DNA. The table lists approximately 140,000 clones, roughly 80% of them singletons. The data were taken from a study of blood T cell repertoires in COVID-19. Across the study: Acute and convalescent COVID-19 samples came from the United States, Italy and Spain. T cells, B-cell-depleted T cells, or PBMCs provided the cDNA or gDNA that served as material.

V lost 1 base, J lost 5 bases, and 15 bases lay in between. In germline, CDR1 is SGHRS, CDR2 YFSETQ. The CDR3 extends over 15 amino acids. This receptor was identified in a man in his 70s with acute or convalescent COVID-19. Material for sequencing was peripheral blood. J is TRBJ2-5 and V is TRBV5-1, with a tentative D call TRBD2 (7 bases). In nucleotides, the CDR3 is TGCGCCAGCAGCTTGACTGGGGGGGCAGGGGAGACCCAGTACTTC. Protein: CASSLTGGAGETQYF.